This TCR beta chain was retrieved from a study of blood T cells in healthy people across ages. The germline V gene has CDR1 SQVTM and CDR2 ANQGSEA. The CDR3 sequence is 11 residues long. The study's findings and limits: The study found TCR beta diversity correlated strongly with naive T cell percentage.

This clonotype turned up a few times. Its cognate antigen is unknown. Isolated PBMCs totaled at least 6.5 million in each sample. Primers used in a second PCR of about 6 to 11 cycles were a sample-barcoded 5' primer and a J-beta primer mix. There were at least 2.5 million CDR3-containing paired-end reads obtained from each sample. TCRdb re-called the 5' RACE reads with MiXCR, one entry per CDR3 protein. The sample lists roughly 1,700,000 distinct CDR3 sequences, roughly 27% occurring once. Source material: blood. V and J are TRBV29-1 and TRBJ1-1, with D tentatively TRBD1 (6 bases). This sequence was found in a woman in her twenties or thirties in good health. CDR3 region: CLFEVGGEAFF. DNA for the CDR3: TGCCTCTTCGAGGTGGGGGGCGAAGCTTTCTTT.